The present T cell receptor beta chain was sequenced within a study of preoperative IRX-2 immunotherapy in early breast cancer. The data were produced by immunoSEQ multiplex PCR, yet TCRdb's version contains in-frame clones alone and is incomplete. The table shows around 30,000 clones, with about 79% occurring only once. Treatment: preoperative locoregional IRX-2 cytokine immunotherapy. Patients received preoperative, locoregional IRX-2 cytokine immunotherapy in a phase Ib study. Germline V gives CDR1 MNHGY, CDR2 SAAAGT. The ends were cut back, 6 bases at V and 4 bases at J, with 18 bases in the middle. The CDR3 consists of 15 residues.

This material was obtained from a patient treated with IRX-2 immunotherapy. This chain joins TRBV6-8 and TRBJ1-2; D is possibly TRBD1 (6 bases). The source of this sequence is a human donor with breast cancer. CDR3 residues: CASSKRVQGRYGYTF. CDR3 nucleotides: TGTGCCAGCAGCAAAAGGGTACAGGGCCGCTATGGCTACACCTTC.